Listed below are T cell receptor beta chains from one sample, sequenced in a study of regulatory T cells in long-lasting Graves disease. TCRdb reprocessed the multiplex PCR reads with MiXCR, giving one entry per CDR3 protein. The sample shows about 450,000 distinct CDR3 sequences, around 17% of them seen only once. This sample was shared with a second study, whose subject was T cells in Graves' hyperthyroidism and ophthalmopathy.

Sequenced here: peripheral blood mononuclear cells (PBMCs), sampled at new diagnosis, from a patient treated with antithyroid drugs. These receptors were collected from a woman younger than 45 with Graves disease. CDR3s include the opening cysteine and the closing phenylalanine or tryptophan. A D gene is named only where the DNA matches it firmly. Only part of the rows carry a size: once, few, many, or a class if the clone is expanded.

clone size,V gene,J gene,D gene,CDR3 protein,CDR3 DNA
many,TRBV12-3/TRBV12-4,TRBJ1-3,NA,CASSWPGNTIYF,TGTGCCAGCAGTTGGCCAGGAAACACCATATATTTT
few,TRBV5-1,TRBJ2-7,NA,CASSLAAVSIYEQYF,TGCGCCAGCAGCTTGGCCGCTGTGTCAATCTACGAGCAGTACTTC
many,TRBV12-3/TRBV12-4,TRBJ1-1,NA,CASRPGQLNTEAFF,TGTGCCAGCAGGCCCGGACAGCTGAACACTGAAGCTTTCTTT
few,TRBV19,TRBJ1-5,NA,CASSIVGRAEQPQHF,TGTGCCAGTAGTATTGTAGGGAGGGCGGAGCAGCCCCAGCATTTT
few,TRBV15,TRBJ2-7,NA,CATSRERSGGSEQYF,TGTGCCACCAGCAGAGAACGGAGTGGCGGTTCCGAGCAGTACTTC
few,TRBV25-1,TRBJ2-1,NA,CASSDVVSNYNEQFF,TGTGCCAGCAGTGACGTAGTCAGTAACTACAATGAGCAGTTCTTC
NA,TRBV7-9,TRBJ2-7,NA,CASSLGDSRQYF,TGTGCCAGCAGCTTAGGAGACAGTAGGCAGTACTTC
many,TRBV13,TRBJ2-7,NA,CASASRRDRADEQYF,TGTGCCAGCGCCTCCCGACGGGACCGGGCTGACGAGCAGTACTTC
many,TRBV6-2/TRBV6-3,TRBJ1-2,NA,CASSLSPRRDGYTF,TGTGCCAGCAGTTTGTCCCCCAGAAGAGATGGCTACACCTTC
many,TRBV6-1,TRBJ2-2,NA,CASSNRRDGELFF,TGTGCCAGCAGTAACCGGCGTGACGGGGAGCTGTTTTTT
once,TRBV5-4,TRBJ1-6,NA,CASSPWGPGSPLHF,TGTGCCAGCAGCCCTTGGGGTCCGGGTTCACCCCTCCACTTT
NA,TRBV6-5,TRBJ2-7,NA,CASSYSGETSYEQYF,TGTGCCAGCAGTTACTCGGGGGAAACTTCCTACGAGCAGTACTTC
NA,TRBV20-1,TRBJ2-2,NA,CSASGGPMGTGELFF,TGCAGTGCTAGCGGGGGTCCTATGGGCACCGGGGAGCTGTTTTTT
NA,TRBV5-5,TRBJ2-4,TRBD2,CASSLVPGLAGWIDIQYF,TGTGCCAGCAGCTTGGTACCGGGACTAGCGGGATGGATCGACATTCAGTACTTC
NA,TRBV6-9,TRBJ1-4,NA,CASSYLGELHNEKLFF,TGTGCCAGCAGTTACTTAGGGGAACTTCACAATGAAAAACTGTTTTTT
NA,TRBV19,TRBJ2-1,NA,CASSRAVTVNEQFF,TGTGCCAGTAGTCGGGCGGTAACTGTCAATGAGCAGTTCTTC
many,TRBV19,TRBJ2-5,TRBD1,CASSIVPTGGEETQYF,TGTGCCAGTAGTATAGTGCCGACAGGGGGGGAAGAGACCCAGTACTTC
few,TRBV5-5,TRBJ2-1,NA,CASSLARGTPYEQFF,TGTGCCAGCAGCTTGGCTCGGGGCACCCCATATGAGCAGTTCTTC
many,TRBV5-8,TRBJ1-5,TRBD1,CASSWDRDRGSNQPQHF,TGTGCCAGCAGCTGGGACCGGGACAGGGGAAGCAATCAGCCCCAGCATTTT
NA,TRBV29-1,TRBJ2-3,TRBD2,CSVEAATGLAGVVPDTQYF,TGCAGCGTTGAAGCAGCTACTGGACTAGCGGGAGTGGTCCCAGATACGCAGTATTTT
many,TRBV28,TRBJ1-1,TRBD1,CASTKDRGLSTEAFF,TGTGCCAGCACCAAGGACAGGGGCCTTTCCACTGAAGCTTTCTTT
few,TRBV4-1,TRBJ2-5,NA,CASSPGGGGQQETQYF,TGCGCCAGCAGCCCTGGCGGCGGGGGACAGCAAGAGACCCAGTACTTC
few,TRBV4-3,TRBJ2-7,NA,CASSQDLSIAEVYEQYF,TGCGCCAGCAGCCAAGATCTGAGCATAGCGGAAGTTTACGAGCAGTACTTC
many,TRBV11-1,TRBJ2-5,NA,CASSLSLETQYF,TGTGCCAGCAGCTTATCATTGGAGACCCAGTACTTC
NA,TRBV5-1,TRBJ1-5,NA,CASSLAQNQPQHF,TGCGCCAGCAGCTTGGCCCAAAATCAGCCCCAGCATTTT
many,TRBV5-5,TRBJ2-1,TRBD2,CASSRARGGTTGYNEQFF,TGTGCCAGCAGCCGGGCGCGTGGCGGGACTACGGGATACAATGAGCAGTTCTTC
many,TRBV11-3,TRBJ2-1,NA,CASSLDRALNEQFF,TGTGCCAGCAGCTTAGATCGCGCATTGAATGAGCAGTTCTTC
many,TRBV30,TRBJ1-1,NA,CAWSGGGTSITEAFF,TGTGCCTGGAGTGGGGGTGGGACAAGCATCACTGAAGCTTTCTTT
many,TRBV3-1,TRBJ1-1,NA,CASSPLDRWGEAFF,TGTGCCAGCAGCCCTCTTGATCGGTGGGGTGAAGCTTTCTTT
NA,TRBV20-1,TRBJ2-5,TRBD2,CSAREVLAGGKLPQETQYF,TGCAGTGCTAGAGAGGTCCTAGCGGGAGGGAAGCTCCCACAAGAGACCCAGTACTTC